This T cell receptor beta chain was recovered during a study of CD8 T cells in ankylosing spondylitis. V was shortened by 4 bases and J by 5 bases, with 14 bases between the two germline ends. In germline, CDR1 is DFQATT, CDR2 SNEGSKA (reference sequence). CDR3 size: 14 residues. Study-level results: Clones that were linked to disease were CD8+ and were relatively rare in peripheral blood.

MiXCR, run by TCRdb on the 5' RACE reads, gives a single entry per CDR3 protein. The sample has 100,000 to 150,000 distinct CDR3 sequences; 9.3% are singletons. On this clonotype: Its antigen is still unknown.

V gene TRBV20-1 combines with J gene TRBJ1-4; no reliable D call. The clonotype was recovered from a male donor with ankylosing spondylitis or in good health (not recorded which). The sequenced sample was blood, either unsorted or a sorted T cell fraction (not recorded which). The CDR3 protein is CSATETRYNEKLFF. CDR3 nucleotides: TGCAGTGCTACCGAGACACGATACAATGAAAAACTGTTTTTT.